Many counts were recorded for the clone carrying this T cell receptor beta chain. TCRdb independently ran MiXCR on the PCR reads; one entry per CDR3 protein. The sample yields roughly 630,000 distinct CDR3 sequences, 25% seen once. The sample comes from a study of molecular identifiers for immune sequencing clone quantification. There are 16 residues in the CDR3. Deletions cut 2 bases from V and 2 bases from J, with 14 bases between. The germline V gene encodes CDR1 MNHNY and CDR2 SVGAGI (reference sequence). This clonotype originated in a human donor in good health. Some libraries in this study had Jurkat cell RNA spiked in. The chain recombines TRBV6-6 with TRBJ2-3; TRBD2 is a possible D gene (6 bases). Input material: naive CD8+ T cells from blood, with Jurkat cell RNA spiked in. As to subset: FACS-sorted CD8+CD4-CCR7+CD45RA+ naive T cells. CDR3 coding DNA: TGTGCCAGCAGTTACCCCCCGGGGGACCACACAGATACGCAGTATTTT. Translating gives CASSYPPGDHTDTQYF.